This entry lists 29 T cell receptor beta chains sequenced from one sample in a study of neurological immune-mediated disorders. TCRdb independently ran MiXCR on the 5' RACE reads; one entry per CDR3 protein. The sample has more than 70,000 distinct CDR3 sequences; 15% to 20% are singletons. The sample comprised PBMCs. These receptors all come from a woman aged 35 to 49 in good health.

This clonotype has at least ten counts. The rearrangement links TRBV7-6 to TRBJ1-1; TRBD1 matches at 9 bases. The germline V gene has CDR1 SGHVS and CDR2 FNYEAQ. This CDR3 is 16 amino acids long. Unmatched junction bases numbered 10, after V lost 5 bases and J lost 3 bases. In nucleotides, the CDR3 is TGTGCCAGCAGCGGGGACAGGGACACTTTTGACACTGAAGCTTTCTTT. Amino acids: CASSGDRDTFDTEAFF.

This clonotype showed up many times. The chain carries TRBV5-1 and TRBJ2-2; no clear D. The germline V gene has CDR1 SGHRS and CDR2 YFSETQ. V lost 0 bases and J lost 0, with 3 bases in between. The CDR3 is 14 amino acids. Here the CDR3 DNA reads TGCGCCAGCAGCTTGGACCCGAACACCGGGGAGCTGTTTTTT. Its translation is CASSLDPNTGELFF.

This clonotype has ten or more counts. The CDR3 coding sequence is TGCGCCAGCAGCCGACCGGGACTAGCGGGGGGAGAGACCCAGTACTTC. Encoded protein: CASSRPGLAGGETQYF. The V gene is TRBV4-1, the J gene TRBJ2-5, with 15 nucleotides matching TRBD2. The CDR3 spans 16 residues. Germline lookup yields CDR1 MGHRA and CDR2 YSYEKL. After removal of 4 bases from V and 4 bases from J, the junction contained 4 bases not matched to a gene.

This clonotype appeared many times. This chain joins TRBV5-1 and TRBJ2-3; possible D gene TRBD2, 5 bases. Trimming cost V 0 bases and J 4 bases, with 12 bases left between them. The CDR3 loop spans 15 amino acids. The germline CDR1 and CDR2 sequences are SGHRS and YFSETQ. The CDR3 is CASSLGGRSADTQYF. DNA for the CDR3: TGCGCCAGCAGCTTGGGAGGGCGGTCGGCAGATACGCAGTATTTT.

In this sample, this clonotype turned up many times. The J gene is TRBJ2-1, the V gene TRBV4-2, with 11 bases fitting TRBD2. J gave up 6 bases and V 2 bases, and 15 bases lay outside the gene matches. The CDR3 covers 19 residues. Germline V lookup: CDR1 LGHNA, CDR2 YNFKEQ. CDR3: CASSQSRGIAGGLGNEQFF. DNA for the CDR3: TGTGCCAGCAGCCAATCCCGAGGAATAGCGGGGGGGCTCGGCAATGAGCAGTTCTTC.

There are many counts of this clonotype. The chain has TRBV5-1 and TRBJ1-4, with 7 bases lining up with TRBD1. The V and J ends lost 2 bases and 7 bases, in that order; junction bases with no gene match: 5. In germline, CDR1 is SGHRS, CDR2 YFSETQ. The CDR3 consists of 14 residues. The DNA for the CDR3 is TGCGCCAGCAGCTTCCAGGGGGGAGGTGAAAAACTGTTTTTT. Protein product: CASSFQGGGEKLFF.

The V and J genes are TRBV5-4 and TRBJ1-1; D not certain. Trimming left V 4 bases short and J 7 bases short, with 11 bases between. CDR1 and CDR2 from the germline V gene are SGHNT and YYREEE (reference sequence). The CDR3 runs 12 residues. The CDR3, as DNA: TGTGCCAGCAGCCTCCGGGAGGGTGAAGCTTTCTTT. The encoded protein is CASSLREGEAFF.

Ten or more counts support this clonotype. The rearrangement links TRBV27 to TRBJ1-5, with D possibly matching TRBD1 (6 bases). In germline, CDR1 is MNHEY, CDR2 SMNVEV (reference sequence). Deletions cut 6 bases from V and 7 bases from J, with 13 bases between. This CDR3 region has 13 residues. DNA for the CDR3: TGTGCCAGCAGCTGGACAGCTGCCCAGCCCCAGCATTTT. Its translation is CASSWTAAQPQHF.

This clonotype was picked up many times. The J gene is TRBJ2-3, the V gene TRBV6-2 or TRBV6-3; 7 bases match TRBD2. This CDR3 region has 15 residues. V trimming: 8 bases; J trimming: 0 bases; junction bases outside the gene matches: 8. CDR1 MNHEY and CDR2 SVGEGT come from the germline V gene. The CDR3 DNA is TGTGCCAGCGCTTTCGAGCGGGGCAGCACAGATACGCAGTATTTT. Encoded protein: CASAFERGSTDTQYF.

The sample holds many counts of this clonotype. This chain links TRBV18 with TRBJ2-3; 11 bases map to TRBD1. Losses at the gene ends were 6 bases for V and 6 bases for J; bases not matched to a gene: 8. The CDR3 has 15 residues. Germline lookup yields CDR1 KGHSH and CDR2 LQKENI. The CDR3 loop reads CASSTGTGGQDTQYF. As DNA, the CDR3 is TGTGCCAGCTCGACCGGGACAGGGGGTCAGGATACGCAGTATTTT.

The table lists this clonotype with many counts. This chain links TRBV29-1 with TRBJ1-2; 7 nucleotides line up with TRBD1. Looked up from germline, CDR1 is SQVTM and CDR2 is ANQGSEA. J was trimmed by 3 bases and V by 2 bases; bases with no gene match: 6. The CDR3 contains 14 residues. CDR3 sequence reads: CSVEIRDSYYGYTF. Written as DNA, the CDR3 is TGCAGCGTTGAAATAAGGGACAGCTACTATGGCTACACCTTC.

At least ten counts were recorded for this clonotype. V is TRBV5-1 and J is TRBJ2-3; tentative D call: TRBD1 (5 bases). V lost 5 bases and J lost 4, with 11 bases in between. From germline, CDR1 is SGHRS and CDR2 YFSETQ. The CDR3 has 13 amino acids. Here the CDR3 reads CASSPGISDTQYF. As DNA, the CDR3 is TGCGCCAGCAGTCCAGGGATATCAGATACGCAGTATTTT.

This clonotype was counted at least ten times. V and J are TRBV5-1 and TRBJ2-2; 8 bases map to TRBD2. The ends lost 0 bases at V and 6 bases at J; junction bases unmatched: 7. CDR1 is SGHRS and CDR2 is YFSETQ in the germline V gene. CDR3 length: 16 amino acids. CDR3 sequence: CASSLEVLAGPGELFF. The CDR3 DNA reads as TGCGCCAGCAGCTTGGAGGTGCTAGCGGGTCCCGGGGAGCTGTTTTTT.

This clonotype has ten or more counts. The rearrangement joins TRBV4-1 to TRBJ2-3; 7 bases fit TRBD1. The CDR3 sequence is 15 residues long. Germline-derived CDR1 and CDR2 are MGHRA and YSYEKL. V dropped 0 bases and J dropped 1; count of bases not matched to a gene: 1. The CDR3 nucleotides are TGCGCCAGCAGCCAAGATCAGGGGGGCACAGATACGCAGTATTTT. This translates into CASSQDQGGTDTQYF.

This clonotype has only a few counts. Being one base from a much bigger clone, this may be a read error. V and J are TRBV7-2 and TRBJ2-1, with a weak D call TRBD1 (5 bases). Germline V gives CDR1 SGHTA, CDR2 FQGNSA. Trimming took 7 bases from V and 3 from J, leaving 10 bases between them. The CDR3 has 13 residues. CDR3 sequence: CASTLRDYNEQFF. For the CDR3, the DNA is TGTGCCAGCACCCTCAGGGACTACAATGAGCAGTTCTTC. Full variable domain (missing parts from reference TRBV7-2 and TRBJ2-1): GAGVSQSPSNKVTEKGKDVELRCDPISGHTALYWYRQSLGQGLEFLIYFQGNSAPDKSGLPSDRFSAERTGGSVSTLTIQRTQQEDSAVYLCASTLRDYNEQFFGPGTRLTVL.

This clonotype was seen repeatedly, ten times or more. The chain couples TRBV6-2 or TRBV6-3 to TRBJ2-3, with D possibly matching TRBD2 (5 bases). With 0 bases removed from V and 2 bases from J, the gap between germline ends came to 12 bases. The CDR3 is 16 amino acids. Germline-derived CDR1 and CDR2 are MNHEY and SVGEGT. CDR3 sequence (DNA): TGTGCCAGCAGTTACTCCGGCGGGCTCTTCACAGATACGCAGTATTTT. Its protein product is CASSYSGGLFTDTQYF.

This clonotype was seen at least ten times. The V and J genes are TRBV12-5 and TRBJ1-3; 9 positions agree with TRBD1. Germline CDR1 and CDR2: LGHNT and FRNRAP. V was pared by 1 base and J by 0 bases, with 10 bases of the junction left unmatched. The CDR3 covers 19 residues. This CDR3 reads CASGLGDRVGTHSGNTIYF. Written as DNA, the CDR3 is TGTGCTAGTGGTTTGGGGGACAGGGTCGGGACGCACTCTGGAAACACCATATATTTT.

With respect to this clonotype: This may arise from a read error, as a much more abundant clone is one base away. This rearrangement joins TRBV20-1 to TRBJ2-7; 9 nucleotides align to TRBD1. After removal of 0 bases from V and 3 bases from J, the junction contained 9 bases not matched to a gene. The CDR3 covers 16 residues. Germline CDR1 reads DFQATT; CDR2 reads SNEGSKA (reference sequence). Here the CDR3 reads CSARDGKGTGSYEQYF. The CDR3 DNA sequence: TGCAGTGCTAGAGATGGAAAAGGGACAGGGAGCTACGAGCAGTACTTC.

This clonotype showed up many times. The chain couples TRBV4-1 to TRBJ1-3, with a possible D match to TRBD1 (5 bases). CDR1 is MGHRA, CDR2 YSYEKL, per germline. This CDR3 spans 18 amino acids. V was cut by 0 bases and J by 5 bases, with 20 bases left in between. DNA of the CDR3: TGCGCCAGCAGCCAAGATCGTAGCGGCCAGGGAGTCAGAAACACCATATATTTT. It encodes CASSQDRSGQGVRNTIYF.

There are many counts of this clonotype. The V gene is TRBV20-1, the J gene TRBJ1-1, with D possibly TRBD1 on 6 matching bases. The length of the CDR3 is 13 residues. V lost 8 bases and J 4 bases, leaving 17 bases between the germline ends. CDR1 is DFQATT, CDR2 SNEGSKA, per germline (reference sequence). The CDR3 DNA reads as TGCAGTTCTAACCAGGGGAAAGGCACTGAAGCTTTCTTT. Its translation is CSSNQGKGTEAFF.

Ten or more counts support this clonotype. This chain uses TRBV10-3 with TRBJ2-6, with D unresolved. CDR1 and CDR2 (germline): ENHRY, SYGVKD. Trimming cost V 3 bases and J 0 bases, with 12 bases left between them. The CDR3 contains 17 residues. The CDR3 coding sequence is TGTGCCATCAGTGACCCCGCGAGGACCTCTGGGGCCAACGTCCTGACTTTC. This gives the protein CAISDPARTSGANVLTF.

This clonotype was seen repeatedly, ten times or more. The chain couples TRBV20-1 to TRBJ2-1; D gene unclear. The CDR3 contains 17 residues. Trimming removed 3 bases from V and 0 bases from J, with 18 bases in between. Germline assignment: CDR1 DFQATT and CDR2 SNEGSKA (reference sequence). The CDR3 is CSARVSTFSGSYNEQFF. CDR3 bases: TGCAGTGCTAGGGTTTCCACTTTTTCGGGCTCCTACAATGAGCAGTTCTTC.

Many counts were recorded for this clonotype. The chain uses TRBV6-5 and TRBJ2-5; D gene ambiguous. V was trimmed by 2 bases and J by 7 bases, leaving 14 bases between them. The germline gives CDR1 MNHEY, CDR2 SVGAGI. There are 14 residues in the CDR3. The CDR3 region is CASSYSPAEATQYF. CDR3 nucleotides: TGTGCCAGCAGTTACAGCCCAGCCGAGGCGACCCAGTACTTC.

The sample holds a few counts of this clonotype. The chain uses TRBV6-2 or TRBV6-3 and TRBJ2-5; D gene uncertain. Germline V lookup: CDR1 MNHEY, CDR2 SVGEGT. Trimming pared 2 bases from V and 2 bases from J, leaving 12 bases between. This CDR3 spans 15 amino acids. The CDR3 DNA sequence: TGTGCCAGCAGTTACAGGTCGGTGAGACAAGAGACCCAGTACTTC. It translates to CASSYRSVRQETQYF.

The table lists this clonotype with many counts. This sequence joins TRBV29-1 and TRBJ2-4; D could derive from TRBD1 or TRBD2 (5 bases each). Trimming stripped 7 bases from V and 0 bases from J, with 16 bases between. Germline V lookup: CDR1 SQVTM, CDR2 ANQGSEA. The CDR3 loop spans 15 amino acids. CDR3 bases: TGCAGCGCTTCAACGGGGACCCTAGCCAAAAACATTCAGTACTTC. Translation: CSASTGTLAKNIQYF.

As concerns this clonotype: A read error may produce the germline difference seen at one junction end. The DNA for the CDR3 is TGCGCCAGCAGCTTTGCATTTTGGGAGAACACCGAAGCTTTCTTT. Amino acid sequence: CASSFAFWENTEAFF. The V call is TRBV5-1, the J call TRBJ1-1; the D is unclear. Per the germline V gene, CDR1 is SGHRS and CDR2 is YFSETQ. This CDR3 spans 15 amino acids.

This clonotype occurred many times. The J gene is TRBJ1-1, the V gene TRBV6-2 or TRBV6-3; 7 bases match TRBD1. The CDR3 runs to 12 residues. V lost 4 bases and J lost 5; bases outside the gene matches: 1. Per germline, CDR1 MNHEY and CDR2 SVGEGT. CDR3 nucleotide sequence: TGTGCCAGCAGTTGGGACAGAACTGAAGCTTTCTTT. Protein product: CASSWDRTEAFF.

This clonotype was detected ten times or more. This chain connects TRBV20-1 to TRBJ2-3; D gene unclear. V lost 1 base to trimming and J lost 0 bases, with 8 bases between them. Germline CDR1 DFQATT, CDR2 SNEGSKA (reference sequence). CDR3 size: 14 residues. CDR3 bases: TGCAGTGCTAGAGGGGAAGGGAGCACAGATACGCAGTATTTT. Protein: CSARGEGSTDTQYF.

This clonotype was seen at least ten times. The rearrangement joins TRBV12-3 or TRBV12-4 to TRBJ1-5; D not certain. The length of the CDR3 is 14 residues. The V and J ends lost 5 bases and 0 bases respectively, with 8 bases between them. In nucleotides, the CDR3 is TGTGCCAGCAGTCAGTTCTATAGCAATCAGCCCCAGCATTTT. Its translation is CASSQFYSNQPQHF.